The next 25 T cell receptor beta chains were all read from a single sample in a study of blood T cell repertoires in COVID-19. Some clones are missing from TCRdb's copy, which holds only in-frame ones; the method was immunoSEQ multiplex PCR. The sample yields approximately 250,000 clones, approximately 79% seen once. Specimen: PBMCs or T cells enriched from blood (not recorded which). The receptors derive from a man aged 25 to 40 with acute COVID-19.

J is TRBJ2-7 and V is TRBV24-1; a weak D match, TRBD1 (6 bases). Trimming pared 0 bases from V and 6 bases from J, leaving 29 bases between. This CDR3 is built from 20 residues. CDR1 and CDR2 (germline): KGHDR, SFDVKD. CDR3 sequence: CATSDLRSARGPPTAGEQYV. CDR3 nucleotides: TGTGCCACCAGTGATTTGCGTAGTGCCAGGGGACCACCTACCGCCGGCGAGCAGTACGTC.

J is TRBJ1-5 and V is TRBV28, with 8 bases that match TRBD1. The CDR3 extends over 16 amino acids. After removal of 10 bases from V and 2 bases from J, the junction contained 13 bases not matched to a gene. Per germline, CDR1 MDHEN and CDR2 SYDVKM. The CDR3 spells CATSKTGAGGNQPQHF. The CDR3, as DNA: TGTGCCACCTCCAAGACAGGGGCAGGCGGCAATCAGCCCCAGCATTTT.

V usage is TRBV5-4 and J usage is TRBJ2-5, with 12 bases lining up with TRBD1. The ends lost 4 bases at V and 4 bases at J; junction bases unmatched: 5. Germline V gene data show CDR1 as SGHNT and CDR2 as YYREEE (reference sequence). The CDR3 runs 15 residues. The CDR3 here is CASSVGTGGVETQYF. The CDR3 DNA sequence: TGTGCCAGCAGCGTGGGGACAGGGGGCGTAGAGACCCAGTACTTC.

V gene TRBV10-1 combines with J gene TRBJ2-5; weak D call: TRBD1 (5 bases). The ends were cut back, 2 bases at V and 7 bases at J, with 14 bases in the middle. The CDR3 contains 14 residues. Germline V gene sequence: CDR1 WNHNN, CDR2 SYGVQD (reference sequence). The CDR3 reads CASSEQGVIGTQYF. The CDR3, as DNA: TGCGCCAGCAGTGAGCAGGGCGTCATAGGGACCCAGTACTTC.

This chain links TRBV28 with TRBJ1-3; D gene uncertain. Per germline, CDR1 MDHEN and CDR2 SYDVKM. CDR3 length equals 15 residues. Trimming cost V 4 bases and J 0 bases, with 10 bases left between them. This CDR3 reads CASSSLSSSGNTIYF. The CDR3 coding sequence is TGTGCCAGCAGTTCTTTGTCCAGCTCTGGAAACACCATATATTTT. Full variable domain (missing parts from reference TRBV28 and TRBJ1-3): DVKVTQSSRYLVKRTGEKVFLECVQDMDHENMFWYRQDPGLGLRLIYFSYDVKMKEKGDIPEGYSVSREKKERFSLILESASTNQTSMYLCASSSLSSSGNTIYFGEGSWLTVV.

The chain is built from TRBV5-8 and TRBJ1-1; 7 bases fit TRBD1. The CDR3 consists of 14 residues. Germline CDR1 and CDR2: SGHTS and YDEGEE. J was trimmed by 4 bases and V by 0 bases; bases with no gene match: 3. In nucleotides, the CDR3 is TGTGCCAGCAGCTTGGCAGCAGGGGGCACTGAAGCTTTCTTT. This encodes CASSLAAGGTEAFF.

This clone was picked up a small number of times. V is TRBV9 and J is TRBJ2-3, with a tentative D call TRBD2 (7 bases). In germline, CDR1 is SGDLS, CDR2 YYNGEE. CDR3 size: 17 residues. V shed 1 base and J shed 3 bases, with 18 bases lying between them. The CDR3 sequence is CASSVRGGGPSTDTQYF. CDR3 sequence (DNA): TGTGCCAGCAGCGTAAGGGGGGGAGGGCCCTCAACAGATACGCAGTATTTT.

This rearrangement joins TRBV30 to TRBJ1-1, with 9 positions matching TRBD1. J was trimmed by 10 bases and V by 2 bases; bases with no gene match: 14. This CDR3 has 15 residues. From germline, CDR1 is GTSNPN and CDR2 SVGIG (reference sequence). The CDR3 loop is CAWSTYGQGTRTAFF. The CDR3, as DNA: TGTGCCTGGAGTACTTACGGACAGGGGACGCGCACAGCTTTCTTT.

The chain joins TRBV19 to TRBJ1-6; a weak D match, TRBD1 (5 bases). Germline V gene data show CDR1 as LNHDA and CDR2 as SQIVND (reference sequence). Trimming took 7 bases from V and 4 from J, leaving 11 bases between them. CDR3 length: 14 residues. The CDR3 DNA reads TGTGCCAGTACGTGGACATCTTATAATTCACCCCTCCACTTT. The encoded protein is CASTWTSYNSPLHF.

CDR3 in amino acids: CSVKDSEAFF. The CDR3 coding sequence is TGCAGCGTAAAAGACAGTGAAGCTTTCTTT. J is TRBJ1-1 and V is TRBV29-1; TRBD1 is a possible D gene (5 bases). V was cut by 6 bases and J by 7 bases, with 9 bases left in between. Germline V gives CDR1 SQVTM, CDR2 ANQGSEA. The CDR3 loop spans 10 amino acids.

The chain joins TRBV11-2 to TRBJ1-1; the D is unclear. The CDR3 extends over 14 amino acids. The V end lost 2 bases, the J end lost 4 bases, and 11 bases lay between the germline ends. Germline loops: CDR1 SGHAT, CDR2 FQNNGV. The CDR3 protein is CASSLPSAFTEAFF. Written as DNA, the CDR3 is TGTGCCAGCAGCTTACCTAGTGCTTTCACTGAAGCTTTCTTT. The complete variable domain, with remaining parts taken from reference TRBV11-2 and TRBJ1-1, reads EAGVAQSPRYKIIEKRQSVAFWCNPISGHATLYWYQQILGQGPKLLIQFQNNGVVDDSQLPKDRFSAERLKGVDSTLKIQPAKLEDSAVYLCASSLPSAFTEAFFGQGTRLTVV.

This clone showed up just a few times. V and J are TRBV12-3 or TRBV12-4 and TRBJ1-3; D unclear. The CDR3 totals 13 residues. Trimming left V 6 bases short and J 3 bases short, with 9 bases between. DNA of the CDR3: TGTGCCAGCAGATACCGAGGTGGAAACACCATATATTTT. Translating gives CASRYRGGNTIYF.

This rearrangement joins TRBV5-6 to TRBJ2-1; D gene ambiguous. This CDR3 has 16 amino acids. Germline V CDR1 and CDR2: SGHDT, YYEEEE. V was cut by 0 bases and J by 2 bases, with 12 bases left in between. CDR3 DNA: TGTGCCAGCAGCTTGGATGCCGAGCGTCCCTACAATGAGCAGTTCTTC. Encoded protein: CASSLDAERPYNEQFF.

This clone has a single count. The rearrangement joins TRBV11-1 to TRBJ1-6, with 7 bases fitting TRBD1. V gave up 3 bases and J gave up 5 bases; unmatched junction bases: 4. The CDR3 extends over 15 amino acids. Germline V CDR1 and CDR2: SGHAT, FQDESV (reference sequence). CDR3 DNA sequence: TGTGCCAGCAGCTTCGAGACAGGGAATAATTCACCCCTCCACTTT. Amino acid sequence: CASSFETGNNSPLHF.

V gene TRBV2 combines with J gene TRBJ2-3; TRBD2 aligns across 12 bases. Germline trimming cut 6 bases from V and 5 bases from J; bases unmatched to any gene: 12. The CDR3 is 17 residues long. Germline loops: CDR1 SNHLY, CDR2 FYNNEI. In DNA form, the CDR3 reads TGTGCCAGCAGCGGAGGGGACCTAGCGGGAGGGAGAGATACGCAGTATTTT. The encoded protein is CASSGGDLAGGRDTQYF. The entire variable domain, with the rest obtained from reference TRBV2 and TRBJ2-3, is as follows: EPEVTQTPSHQVTQMGQEVILRCVPISNHLYFYWYRQILGQKVEFLVSFYNNEISEKSEIFDDQFSVERPDGSNFTLKIRSTKLEDSAMYFCASSGGDLAGGRDTQYFGPGTRLTVL.

This chain joins TRBV7-2 and TRBJ1-3; TRBD1 might be the D (6 bases). The CDR3 is 16 residues long. With 5 bases removed from V and 1 base from J, the gap between germline ends came to 15 bases. Germline-derived CDR1 and CDR2 are SGHTA and FQGNSA. CDR3: CASSPRQARSGNTIYF. The DNA for the CDR3 is TGTGCCAGCAGCCCCAGACAGGCTAGATCTGGAAACACCATATATTTT.

The genes are TRBV29-1 and TRBJ1-2; 8 bases line up with TRBD1. Germline CDR1 and CDR2: SQVTM and ANQGSEA. The J segment lost 7 bases and the V segment lost 8 bases, leaving 12 bases of the junction unmatched. This CDR3 is 13 amino acids long. The CDR3 reads CSSNDQGAVGYTF. For the CDR3, the DNA is TGCAGCTCCAATGACCAGGGGGCGGTTGGCTACACCTTC.

The chain couples TRBV10-3 to TRBJ1-4; TRBD1 might be the D (5 bases). This CDR3 comprises 18 residues. Between the trimmed V and J ends, which lost 5 bases and 0 bases, there was a span of 19 bases. Germline loops: CDR1 ENHRY, CDR2 SYGVKD. The DNA of the CDR3 is TGTGCCATCAGTCCCCCCCTGGACACCCGATCAACTAATGAAAAACTGTTTTTT. Residues: CAISPPLDTRSTNEKLFF.

This clone was observed at least ten times. V gene TRBV12-3 or TRBV12-4 combines with J gene TRBJ2-2; no clear D gene. V lost 5 bases, J lost 5 bases, and 6 bases lay in between. CDR3 length equals 12 residues. As DNA, the CDR3 is TGTGCCAGCAGTCGAGGAACCGGGGAGCTGTTTTTT. Amino acid sequence: CASSRGTGELFF.

The chain uses TRBV24-1 and TRBJ1-2; D perhaps matches TRBD1 (6 bases). The V gene's germline CDR1 is KGHDR and CDR2 SFDVKD. V was shortened by 3 bases and J by 3 bases, with 13 bases between the two germline ends. The CDR3 loop spans 15 amino acids. For the CDR3, the DNA is TGTGCCACCAGTGATCCCCATGGACAGTACTATGGCTACACCTTC. Its translation: CATSDPHGQYYGYTF.

This clone occurred once. V gene TRBV19 combines with J gene TRBJ2-2, with a possible D match to TRBD2 (5 bases). The CDR3 is 14 residues long. The ends were cut back, 6 bases at V and 4 bases at J, with 12 bases in the middle. Germline CDR1 is LNHDA and CDR2 is SQIVND (reference sequence). This CDR3 reads CASRTSPSTGELFF. CDR3 nucleotide sequence: TGTGCCAGTAGAACTAGTCCTAGCACCGGGGAGCTGTTTTTT.

This chain joins TRBV11-2 and TRBJ1-2, with a tentative D call TRBD1 (6 bases). Germline V gives CDR1 SGHAT, CDR2 FQNNGV. The CDR3 length is 12 residues. V lost 5 bases to trimming and J lost 8 bases, with 12 bases between them. The CDR3 sequence: CASSTGTRGYTF. The CDR3 bases are TGTGCCAGCAGCACAGGGACGCGCGGCTACACCTTC.

The chain is built from TRBV28 and TRBJ1-6; 10 bases agree with TRBD1. Germline assignment: CDR1 MDHEN and CDR2 SYDVKM. This CDR3 comprises 13 residues. V was clipped by 6 bases and J by 14 bases; unmatched bases: 7. The CDR3 DNA follows: TGTGCCAGCAGCCCGACAGGGGGCAAGGCCCTCCACTTT. Amino acids: CASSPTGGKALHF.

This chain links TRBV7-2 with TRBJ1-2, with 8 bases lining up with TRBD1. The junction had 9 bases not matched to a gene; V was cut back by 1 base and J by 5 bases. Per germline, CDR1 SGHTA and CDR2 FQGNSA. The length of the CDR3 is 16 residues. The DNA for the CDR3 is TGTGCCAGCAGCTTAGACTCTAGGACAGGGAGGTATGGCTACACCTTC. This gives the protein CASSLDSRTGRYGYTF.

V gene TRBV27 combines with J gene TRBJ1-4; 7 bases line up with TRBD1. Germline loops: CDR1 MNHEY, CDR2 SMNVEV (reference sequence). V lost 5 bases, J lost 6 bases, and 6 bases stayed unmatched. The CDR3 is 14 residues long. Written as DNA, the CDR3 is TGTGCCAGCAGTCCCCCAGGGGGGCATGAAAAACTGTTTTTT. This translates into CASSPPGGHEKLFF.